One and the same sample provided the 2 T cell receptor beta chains below, sequenced in a study of beta chain features in type 1 diabetes. Study results and caveats: Across all four CD4+ subsets, people with type 1 diabetes showed modestly shorter TCRB CDR3s.

Investigators reverse transcribed all isolated RNA, so they sequenced expressed TCRB transcripts. Measured with immunoSEQ multiplex PCR; TCRdb has only the in-frame clones, and not every one. The sample contains about 150,000 clones, about 9% of which appear only once. These receptors are not linked to any known antigen. Sequenced input: central memory CD4+ T cells from blood. Receptors were obtained from a woman aged 25-40 years with type 1 diabetes.

In this sample, this clone turned up a few times. The V gene is TRBV23-1, the J gene TRBJ1-5; D is unclear. TRBV23-1 is reported as an ORF; its role is uncertain. V dropped 0 bases and J dropped 11 bases, with 14 bases sitting between them. There are 14 residues in the CDR3. In DNA, the CDR3 is TGCGCCAGCAGTCAATCACAGAGTATTGTGACCCAGCATTTT. It encodes CASSQSQSIVTQHF.

The table lists this clone with a few counts. The rearrangement joins TRBV4-1 to TRBJ1-2, with D possibly TRBD1 on 5 matching bases. This CDR3 is 14 amino acids long. V lost 0 bases and J 6 bases, leaving 11 bases between the germline ends. CDR1 MGHRA and CDR2 YSYEKL come from the germline V gene. Written as DNA, the CDR3 is TGCGCCAGCAGCCAAGACAGGGATGGGAATGGCTACACCTTC. This encodes CASSQDRDGNGYTF.